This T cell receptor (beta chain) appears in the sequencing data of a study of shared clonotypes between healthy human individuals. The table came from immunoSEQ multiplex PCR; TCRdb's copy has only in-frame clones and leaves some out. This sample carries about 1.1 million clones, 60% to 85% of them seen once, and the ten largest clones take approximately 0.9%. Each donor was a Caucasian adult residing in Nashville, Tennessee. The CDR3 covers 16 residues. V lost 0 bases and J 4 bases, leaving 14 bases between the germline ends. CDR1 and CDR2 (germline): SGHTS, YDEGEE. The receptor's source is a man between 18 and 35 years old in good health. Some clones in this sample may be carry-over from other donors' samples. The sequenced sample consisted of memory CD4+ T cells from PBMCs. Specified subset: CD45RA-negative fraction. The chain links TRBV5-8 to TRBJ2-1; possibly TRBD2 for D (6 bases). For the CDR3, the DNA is TGTGCCAGCAGCTTGGATGAAAGGGCGGGGTACAATGAGCAGTTCTTC. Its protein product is CASSLDERAGYNEQFF.